This T cell receptor (beta chain) was recorded in a study of CD8 T cells in ankylosing spondylitis. This clonotype was counted at least ten times. In TCRdb, the 5' RACE reads were re-called with MiXCR into one record per CDR3 protein. Counted here are some 130,000 distinct CDR3 sequences, approximately 9.2% occurring once; the ten biggest clones make up 6% to 8%. This CDR3 has 15 amino acids. V was clipped by 11 bases and J by 7 bases; unmatched bases: 11. From germline, CDR1 is ENHRY and CDR2 SYGVKD. The sequenced sample consisted of synovial fluid, either unsorted or a sorted T cell fraction (not recorded which). This chain joins TRBV10-3 and TRBJ1-4; the match to TRBD1 covers 12 bases. The origin of this receptor is a male donor with ankylosing spondylitis. CDR3 residues: CASRRGTGGGEKLFF. The CDR3 DNA sequence: TGTGCCTCTCGGCGGGGGACAGGGGGCGGTGAAAAACTGTTTTTT.